The 26 T cell receptor beta chains reported below all come from one sample, sequenced in a study of brain T cells in children with intractable seizures. This table comes from immunoSEQ multiplex PCR, and its TCRdb copy is limited to in-frame clones, with some not included. The table has some 76,000 clones, more than 85% seen once. This specimen consisted of peripheral blood, obtained at surgery. These receptors all stem from a boy in the first two years of life with tuberous sclerosis and intractable seizures.

This clone has a single count. The CDR3 sequence: CASSQDEFGLNTEAFF. The CDR3 DNA is TGTGCCAGCAGCCAAGACGAGTTCGGCCTGAACACTGAAGCTTTCTTT. J is TRBJ1-1 and V is TRBV3-1 (or the pseudogene TRBV3-2); no clear D. The CDR3 sequence is 16 residues long. Between the trimmed V and J ends, which lost 0 bases and 0 bases, there was a span of 11 bases. The germline V gene has CDR1 LGHDT and CDR2 YNNKEL (reference sequence).

V usage is TRBV5-6 and J usage is TRBJ2-6; D unclear. V was cut by 1 base and J by 1 base, with 6 bases left in between. CDR3 length: 15 amino acids. Germline lookup yields CDR1 SGHDT and CDR2 YYEEEE. CDR3 nucleotides: TGTGCCAGCAGCTTGACAGCGTCTGGGGCCAACGTCCTGACTTTC. Its translation: CASSLTASGANVLTF.

The chain carries TRBV2 and TRBJ2-7; D is unclear. Trimming left V 7 bases short and J 0 bases short, with 13 bases between. Germline CDR1 is SNHLY and CDR2 is FYNNEI. The CDR3 spans 14 residues. The CDR3 is CASTRQESSYEQYF. The CDR3 DNA is TGTGCCAGCACCAGACAAGAGAGCTCCTACGAGCAGTACTTC.

The chain recombines TRBV14 with TRBJ1-2; 9 bases agree with TRBD1. Germline CDR1 is SGHDN and CDR2 is FVKESK. After removal of 4 bases from V and 10 bases from J, the junction contained 4 bases not matched to a gene. The CDR3 extends over 12 amino acids. The CDR3 region has the DNA TGTGCCAGCAGCCGGACAGGGGTTGACTACACCTTC. As protein: CASSRTGVDYTF.

As DNA, the CDR3 is TGTGCCAGCAGCTTAATCGGCGGACCTAGCACAGATACGCAGTATTTT. It translates to CASSLIGGPSTDTQYF. This chain links TRBV7-3 with TRBJ2-3; D call uncertain. Germline V gene data show CDR1 as SGHTA and CDR2 as FQGTGA. Trimming took off 1 base at V and 0 bases at J, with 11 bases between the two ends. The CDR3 has 16 residues.

This chain joins TRBV2 and TRBJ1-2; D gene unclear. Looked up from germline, CDR1 is SNHLY and CDR2 is FYNNEI. V shed 8 bases and J shed 1 base, with 11 bases lying between them. There are 13 residues in the CDR3. The CDR3 is CASLDGVNYGYTF. CDR3 coding DNA: TGTGCCAGCCTGGACGGGGTTAACTATGGCTACACCTTC.

This clone was recorded only once. The chain is built from TRBV5-4 and TRBJ2-7; 8 bases match TRBD2. The CDR3 has 13 residues. Losses at the gene ends were 3 bases for V and 2 bases for J; bases not matched to a gene: 1. Germline CDR1 SGHNT, CDR2 YYREEE (reference sequence). The CDR3 here is CASSSGLAYEQYF. The CDR3 DNA reads as TGTGCCAGCAGCTCGGGACTAGCCTACGAGCAGTACTTC.

As for this clone: A junction boundary mismatches the germline segment, possibly from a read error. V usage is TRBV7-7 and J usage is TRBJ1-5; 7 bases map to TRBD1. The CDR3 has 14 amino acids. CDR1 and CDR2 from the germline V gene are SSHAT and FNYEAQ (reference sequence). CDR3 residues: CASSLGGGNQPQHF. The CDR3 DNA follows: TGTGCTAGCAGCTTAGGGGGCGGCAATCAGCCCCAGCATTTT.

This clone was recorded once. The chain has TRBV19 and TRBJ2-4; D not resolved. V was pared by 3 bases and J by 10 bases, with 7 bases between. Germline CDR1 LNHDA, CDR2 SQIVND (reference sequence). This CDR3 spans 11 amino acids. In DNA form, the CDR3 reads TGTGCCAGTAGTATCCAACAAATTCAGTACTTC. Its protein product is CASSIQQIQYF.

The chain joins TRBV11-3 to TRBJ2-7; D is possibly TRBD1 (5 bases). The CDR3 sequence is 13 residues long. CDR1 and CDR2 (germline): SGHNT, YENEEA. V was trimmed by 5 bases and J by 3 bases, leaving 11 bases between them. Here the CDR3 DNA reads TGTGCCAGCAGCGCCAGAGACAGCTACGAGCAGTACTTC. Translated: CASSARDSYEQYF.

The chain is built from TRBV5-1 and TRBJ1-2; no clear D gene. V lost 0 bases to trimming and J lost 3 bases, with 15 bases between them. From germline, CDR1 is SGHRS and CDR2 YFSETQ. This CDR3 is 16 amino acids long. The CDR3 sequence: CASSLEGPPRDYGYTF. As DNA, the CDR3 is TGCGCCAGCAGCTTGGAGGGCCCCCCGAGGGACTATGGCTACACCTTC. The full variable domain, in which reference TRBV5-1 and TRBJ1-2 provide the parts outside the CDR3, is KAGVTQTPRYLIKTRGQQVTLSCSPISGHRSVSWYQQTPGQGLQFLFEYFSETQRNKGNFPGRFSGRQFSNSRSEMNVSTLELGDSALYLCASSLEGPPRDYGYTFGSGTRLTVV.

This chain uses TRBV18 with TRBJ2-4; TRBD2 might be the D (7 bases). The V gene's germline CDR1 is KGHSH and CDR2 LQKENI. This CDR3 contains 17 residues. Trimming left V 1 base short and J 7 bases short, with 20 bases between. In DNA form, the CDR3 reads TGTGCCAGCTCACCACTAGCGGGTCCGGGTCAGGGGAACATTCAGTACTTC. Translating it yields CASSPLAGPGQGNIQYF.

The chain carries TRBV28 and TRBJ1-3; D is perhaps TRBD1 (6 bases). Trimming pared 4 bases from V and 3 bases from J, leaving 10 bases between. Germline values: CDR1 MDHEN, CDR2 SYDVKM. The CDR3 length is 14 residues. The chain's CDR3 is CASSSDSFGNTIYF. DNA of the CDR3: TGTGCCAGCAGTTCGGACAGTTTTGGAAACACCATATATTTT.

The genes are TRBV4-2 and TRBJ2-3; D call uncertain. Germline V lookup: CDR1 LGHNA, CDR2 YNFKEQ. Trimming removed 6 bases from V and 3 bases from J, with 10 bases in between. This CDR3 is 13 amino acids long. The CDR3 here is CASRNSGTDTQYF. CDR3 sequence (DNA): TGTGCCAGCAGGAACTCAGGTACAGATACGCAGTATTTT.

Comments on this clone: Other DNA sequences in the same sample also yield this CDR3. The chain carries TRBV28 and TRBJ1-5; weak D call: TRBD1 (6 bases). This CDR3 spans 14 amino acids. V lost 3 bases and J 1 base, leaving 7 bases between the germline ends. CDR1 MDHEN and CDR2 SYDVKM come from the germline V gene. The chain's CDR3 is CASSFRGSNQPQHF. CDR3 nucleotides: TGTGCCAGCAGTTTCAGGGGAAGCAATCAGCCCCAGCATTTT.

V gene TRBV30 combines with J gene TRBJ2-1, with a possible D match to TRBD1 (5 bases). The V and J ends lost 3 bases and 8 bases respectively, with 14 bases between them. The CDR3 spans 13 residues. Germline V gives CDR1 GTSNPN, CDR2 SVGIG (reference sequence). The CDR3 sequence: CAWRDSLRDEQFF. CDR3 DNA sequence: TGTGCCTGGAGAGACAGTCTTAGGGATGAGCAGTTCTTC.

The chain has TRBV6-5 and TRBJ1-2, with TRBD1 as a possible D gene (5 bases). The CDR3 spans 14 residues. CDR1 and CDR2 (germline): MNHEY, SVGAGI. With 0 bases removed from V and 4 bases from J, the gap between germline ends came to 9 bases. The CDR3 coding sequence is TGTGCCAGCAGTTACTCGGGGGGAAGCTATGGCTACACCTTC. It yields the protein CASSYSGGSYGYTF.

The rearrangement joins TRBV5-1 to TRBJ2-6; possibly TRBD1 for D (6 bases). V lost 4 bases and J 2 bases, leaving 13 bases between the germline ends. The CDR3 extends over 16 amino acids. CDR1 is SGHRS and CDR2 is YFSETQ in the germline V gene. The CDR3 sequence is CASSAAGAPGANVLTF. CDR3 bases: TGCGCCAGCAGCGCGGCAGGGGCTCCTGGGGCCAACGTCCTGACTTTC. Full variable domain (remainder filled in from reference TRBV5-1 and TRBJ2-6): KAGVTQTPRYLIKTRGQQVTLSCSPISGHRSVSWYQQTPGQGLQFLFEYFSETQRNKGNFPGRFSGRQFSNSRSEMNVSTLELGDSALYLCASSAAGAPGANVLTFGAGSRLTVL.

V usage is TRBV19 and J usage is TRBJ2-5; weak D call: TRBD1 (5 bases). CDR3 length equals 17 residues. V was shortened by 3 bases and J by 0 bases, with 17 bases between the two germline ends. The germline CDR1 and CDR2 sequences are LNHDA and SQIVND (reference sequence). This chain's CDR3 is CASSMGPSLPHQETQYF. The CDR3 nucleotides read TGTGCCAGTAGTATGGGGCCTTCCCTGCCGCACCAAGAGACCCAGTACTTC.

The chain is built from TRBV27 and TRBJ2-1; 7 bases line up with TRBD1. This CDR3 contains 13 residues. In germline, CDR1 is MNHEY, CDR2 SMNVEV (reference sequence). V gave up 4 bases and J gave up 7 bases; unmatched junction bases: 4. The CDR3 nucleotides are TGTGCCAGCAGTTGGGGACAGAAAAATGAGCAGTTCTTC. It specifies CASSWGQKNEQFF.

The chain couples TRBV7-2 to TRBJ2-7; weak D call: TRBD2 (5 bases). Germline-derived CDR1 and CDR2 are SGHTA and FQGNSA. V lost 3 bases and J 5 bases, leaving 17 bases between the germline ends. This CDR3 has 15 amino acids. The CDR3 loop reads CASSLQPRAGNEQYF. As DNA, the CDR3 is TGTGCCAGCAGCTTGCAACCGAGGGCGGGTAACGAGCAGTACTTC.

The rearrangement links TRBV5-4 to TRBJ2-7; 13 bases are shared with TRBD2. Per the germline V gene, CDR1 is SGHNT and CDR2 is YYREEE (reference sequence). V trimming: 0 bases; J trimming: 0 bases; junction bases outside the gene matches: 9. The CDR3 sequence is 19 residues long. The CDR3 nucleotides are TGTGCCAGCAGCTTGGGACTAGCGGGAGGAGGTGGGAGCTCCTACGAGCAGTACTTC. Residues: CASSLGLAGGGGSSYEQYF.

This chain links TRBV27 with TRBJ1-2; D remains unclear. V was shortened by 5 bases and J by 4 bases, with 20 bases between the two germline ends. The CDR3 has 16 residues. The germline CDR1 and CDR2 sequences are MNHEY and SMNVEV (reference sequence). The CDR3 DNA reads TGTGCCAGCAGTCCCTCGGGATTAGGGTCGGGCTATGGCTACACCTTC. It codes for CASSPSGLGSGYGYTF.

The CDR3 sequence: CASGPRGMDTQYF. CDR3 in DNA: TGTGCTAGTGGCCCAAGGGGTATGGATACGCAGTATTTT. The rearrangement joins TRBV12-5 to TRBJ2-3; D possibly corresponds to TRBD1 (5 bases). With 6 bases removed from V and 6 bases from J, the gap between germline ends came to 13 bases. CDR1 is LGHNT, CDR2 FRNRAP, per germline. The CDR3 has 13 residues.

The chain joins TRBV4-1 to TRBJ1-1; no firm D call. The length of the CDR3 is 14 residues. Trimming left V 3 bases short and J 12 bases short, with 20 bases between. Germline V CDR1 and CDR2: MGHRA, YSYEKL. The CDR3 bases are TGCGCCAGCAGCCATGTCGCGGCCCGTTCCGGAACTTTCTTT. Residues: CASSHVAARSGTFF.

The chain uses TRBV29-1 and TRBJ2-7, with 9 nucleotides matching TRBD1. This CDR3 spans 13 amino acids. V lost 6 bases, J lost 2 bases, and 5 bases stayed unmatched. The V gene's germline CDR1 is SQVTM and CDR2 ANQGSEA. This chain's CDR3 is CSVWTGDTYEQYF. In DNA, the CDR3 is TGCAGCGTCTGGACAGGGGACACCTACGAGCAGTACTTC.